This TCR beta chain was identified in a study of neurological immune-mediated disorders. Notes on the study in general: HTLV-1-associated myelopathy had the most TCR clonal expansion, and multiple sclerosis had the least, less than healthy controls. None of the CDR3 amino acid sequences of expanded clones recurred across subjects, suggesting private repertoires in all groups.

The cDNA was synthesized by 5'RACE incorporating 10-nucleotide random UMIs. One entry per CDR3 protein, called by TCRdb with MiXCR from the 5' RACE reads. The sample lists roughly 60,000 distinct CDR3 sequences, roughly an eighth seen once, with 1.8% in the top ten. Ten or more counts support this clonotype. Its antigen is not known. Germline values: CDR1 SGHRS, CDR2 YFSETQ. V was shortened by 4 bases and J by 6 bases, with 22 bases between the two germline ends. The CDR3 is 16 amino acids. The TCR was taken from a man in his fifties or sixties in good health. Material for sequencing was PBMCs. The V and J genes are TRBV5-1 and TRBJ1-2; D may be TRBD1 (6 bases). CDR3 region: CASSPPRGGGSNGYTF. CDR3 in DNA: TGCGCCAGCAGCCCTCCCCGAGGAGGGGGAAGTAATGGCTACACCTTC.